The 26 T cell receptor beta chains below were found in one sample sequenced in a study of human T cells and chemical hapten exposure. TCRdb fed the RACE reads into MiXCR, producing one record per CDR3 protein. The data contain some 350,000 distinct CDR3 sequences, around 6.9% of them singletons. Time point denoted: patch test 1, 2 weeks after DPC sensitization. Treatment: therapeutic diphenylcyclopropenone sensitization with weekly scalp DPC. Sequencing was performed on whole blood, taken in connection with sensitization to the hapten diphenylcyclopropenone (DPC). Every receptor here comes from a woman aged 18-29 years with alopecia areata. Some clones in this sample may be carry-over from other donors' samples.

This clonotype was recorded at least ten times. The J gene is TRBJ2-5, the V gene TRBV6-5; possible D gene TRBD2, 5 bases. In germline, CDR1 is MNHEY, CDR2 SVGAGI. Trimming left V 8 bases short and J 1 base short, with 14 bases between. CDR3 length: 14 amino acids. CDR3 DNA sequence: TGTGCCAGCCGAAGTACTAGTTCCCAAGAGACCCAGTACTTC. Translated, it gives CASRSTSSQETQYF.

This clonotype was seen only once. A read error may explain this, as a much larger clone is one base away. The rearrangement uses TRBV7-2 and TRBJ2-7, with D tentatively TRBD2 (6 bases). CDR3 size: 14 residues. Germline V CDR1 and CDR2: SGHTA, FQGNSA. Trimming stripped 0 bases from V and 5 bases from J, with 11 bases between. CDR3 DNA: TGTGCCAGCAGCTTAGCGGGGGGAAACCACGAGCAGTACTTC. This translates into CASSLAGGNHEQYF. The full variable domain, with the rest looked up from reference TRBV7-2 and TRBJ2-7, is GAGVSQSPSNKVTEKGKDVELRCDPISGHTALYWYRQSLGQGLEFLIYFQGNSAPDKSGLPSDRFSAERTGGSVSTLTIQRTQQEDSAVYLCASSLAGGNHEQYFGPGTRLTVT.

The chain joins TRBV5-6 to TRBJ1-1; D uncertain. The CDR3 has 14 amino acids. The ends were cut back, 1 base at V and 4 bases at J, with 11 bases in the middle. The V gene's germline CDR1 is SGHDT and CDR2 YYEEEE. The CDR3 nucleotides read TGTGCCAGCAGCTTGCGGATTTTAGGCACTGAAGCTTTCTTT. Translating it yields CASSLRILGTEAFF. Supplemented by reference TRBV5-6 and TRBJ1-1, the full variable domain reads DAGVTQSPTHLIKTRGQQVTLRCSPKSGHDTVSWYQQALGQGPQFIFQYYEEEERQRGNFPDRFSGHQFPNYSSELNVNALLLGDSALYLCASSLRILGTEAFFGQGTRLTVV.

In this sample, this clonotype turned up a few times. The V call is TRBV6-1, the J call TRBJ1-5, with 8 bases identical to TRBD1. V shed 5 bases, J shed 7 bases, and the junction held 13 bases outside the gene matches. CDR1 and CDR2 (germline): MNHNS, SASEGT. This CDR3 is built from 16 residues. CDR3 nucleotides: TGTGCCAGCAGTCACTCTCGGACAGGGCGAAACCAGCCCCAGCATTTT. This codes for CASSHSRTGRNQPQHF.

This clonotype was observed at least ten times. The chain is built from TRBV5-1 and TRBJ1-4; no reliable D call. This CDR3 is 14 amino acids long. V was trimmed by 0 bases and J by 5 bases, leaving 8 bases between them. Germline V gives CDR1 SGHRS, CDR2 YFSETQ. CDR3 in amino acids: CASSLASENEKLFF. As DNA, the CDR3 is TGCGCCAGCAGCTTGGCGTCAGAGAATGAAAAACTGTTTTTT. The whole variable domain, filled in from reference TRBV5-1 and TRBJ1-4, reads KAGVTQTPRYLIKTRGQQVTLSCSPISGHRSVSWYQQTPGQGLQFLFEYFSETQRNKGNFPGRFSGRQFSNSRSEMNVSTLELGDSALYLCASSLASENEKLFFGSGTQLSVL.

This clonotype was seen at least ten times. The chain employs TRBV5-1 and TRBJ2-5; a weak D match, TRBD2 (6 bases). CDR3 size: 14 residues. Germline-derived CDR1 and CDR2 are SGHRS and YFSETQ. V lost 2 bases and J 5 bases, leaving 13 bases between the germline ends. CDR3 sequence: CASSFPSGPETQYF. CDR3 bases: TGCGCCAGCAGCTTTCCCAGCGGGCCGGAGACCCAGTACTTC.

The chain links TRBV7-2 to TRBJ2-3; D is undetermined. The germline CDR1 and CDR2 sequences are SGHTA and FQGNSA. V was shortened by 2 bases and J by 6 bases, with 9 bases between the two germline ends. CDR3 length: 13 residues. The CDR3 region has the DNA TGTGCCAGCAGCTTAAACTTCCGCGATACGCAGTATTTT. Translating gives CASSLNFRDTQYF. The full variable domain, rest sourced from reference TRBV7-2 and TRBJ2-3, is GAGVSQSPSNKVTEKGKDVELRCDPISGHTALYWYRQSLGQGLEFLIYFQGNSAPDKSGLPSDRFSAERTGGSVSTLTIQRTQQEDSAVYLCASSLNFRDTQYFGPGTRLTVL.

This clonotype showed up many times. The rearrangement links TRBV7-2 to TRBJ1-6, with D uncertain. The CDR3 has 18 residues. The V gene's germline CDR1 is SGHTA and CDR2 FQGNSA. The V and J ends lost 4 bases and 0 bases respectively, with 16 bases between them. CDR3 in DNA: TGTGCCAGCAGCTCCATTGCAGTAGGGTTCTCCTATAATTCACCCCTCCACTTT. This sequence encodes CASSSIAVGFSYNSPLHF. Complete variable domain (other parts from reference TRBV7-2 and TRBJ1-6): GAGVSQSPSNKVTEKGKDVELRCDPISGHTALYWYRQSLGQGLEFLIYFQGNSAPDKSGLPSDRFSAERTGGSVSTLTIQRTQQEDSAVYLCASSSIAVGFSYNSPLHFGNGTRLTVT.

Remarks on this clonotype: A much larger clonotype is one base distant, so this may be a read error. CDR3 DNA sequence: TGCAGCTGGGGAGGGAGGGCCTACAATGAGCAGTTCTTC. Protein sequence: CSWGGRAYNEQFF. V usage is TRBV29-1 and J usage is TRBJ2-1; 7 nucleotides match TRBD2. V shed 8 bases, J shed 2 bases, and the junction held 6 bases outside the gene matches. This CDR3 has 13 amino acids. Germline values: CDR1 SQVTM, CDR2 ANQGSEA.

There are a few counts of this clonotype. The chain has TRBV28 and TRBJ2-3; D not resolved. Germline CDR1 and CDR2: MDHEN and SYDVKM. The V and J ends lost 4 bases and 0 bases respectively, with 17 bases between them. The CDR3 runs 17 residues. The CDR3 spells CASSSPIGARSTDTQYF. The CDR3 coding sequence is TGTGCCAGCAGTTCGCCCATCGGCGCCCGCAGCACAGATACGCAGTATTTT.

This clonotype was recorded at least ten times. The chain is built from TRBV29-1 and TRBJ2-1; 11 nucleotides agree with TRBD2. The CDR3 spans 14 residues. V dropped 2 bases and J dropped 8; count of bases not matched to a gene: 5. Germline V gene data show CDR1 as SQVTM and CDR2 as ANQGSEA. The CDR3 reads CSVELSSGGYEQFF. The CDR3 coding sequence is TGCAGCGTTGAACTGTCTAGCGGGGGGTATGAGCAGTTCTTC.

This clonotype was detected only a few times. The V and J genes are TRBV15 and TRBJ2-1, with 11 bases matching TRBD2. The CDR3 loop spans 19 amino acids. Germline trimming cut 1 base from V and 4 bases from J; bases unmatched to any gene: 12. The germline V gene encodes CDR1 LNHNV and CDR2 YYDKDF (reference sequence). Here the CDR3 DNA reads TGTGCCACCAGCAGAGGTCCATATGGGGGGACTAGCGGTTACAATGAGCAGTTCTTC. Protein sequence: CATSRGPYGGTSGYNEQFF.

This clonotype was seen only a few times. The chain carries TRBV6-1 and TRBJ2-5; TRBD2 matches 8 bases. V lost 3 bases and J lost 1; bases outside the gene matches: 7. This CDR3 region has 16 residues. The germline CDR1 and CDR2 sequences are MNHNS and SASEGT. The CDR3 loop reads CASSEVGAGAQETQYF. The CDR3, as DNA: TGTGCCAGCAGTGAGGTCGGAGCGGGGGCCCAAGAGACCCAGTACTTC.

The genes are TRBV6-1 and TRBJ1-5; 8 nucleotides match TRBD1. V lost 5 bases to trimming and J lost 8 bases; unmatched junction nucleotides: 8. Per germline, CDR1 MNHNS and CDR2 SASEGT. The CDR3 runs to 14 residues. CDR3 coding DNA: TGTGCCAGCAGTCGTGTTGACAGGGGAGAGCCCCAGCATTTT. This codes for CASSRVDRGEPQHF.

In its sample, this clonotype was seen many times. The genes are TRBV7-6 and TRBJ2-2, with 8 bases lining up with TRBD2. V gave up 1 base and J gave up 2 bases; unmatched junction bases: 3. CDR3 length: 16 residues. Germline-derived CDR1 and CDR2 are SGHVS and FNYEAQ. The DNA for the CDR3 is TGTGCCAGCAGCTTAGGGACTAGCCCTAACACCGGGGAGCTGTTTTTT. Translating gives CASSLGTSPNTGELFF.

This clonotype was counted only a few times. The chain carries TRBV27 and TRBJ2-7; TRBD1 or TRBD2 may be the D gene (6 bases each). V was pared by 6 bases and J by 2 bases, with 11 bases between. There are 13 residues in the CDR3. Germline V CDR1 and CDR2: MNHEY, SMNVEV (reference sequence). The CDR3 is CASRRDITYEQYF. The CDR3 coding sequence is TGTGCCAGCAGGCGGGACATAACCTACGAGCAGTACTTC.

There are many counts of this clonotype. The chain has TRBV7-2 and TRBJ2-3; D gene unclear. Trimming took off 5 bases at V and 3 bases at J, with 15 bases between the two ends. The CDR3 extends over 15 amino acids. Germline V gene data show CDR1 as SGHTA and CDR2 as FQGNSA. The CDR3 sequence is CASSRPGLSTDTQYF. The DNA for the CDR3 is TGTGCCAGCAGCCGGCCGGGTTTAAGTACAGATACGCAGTATTTT.

This sequence joins TRBV6-2 or TRBV6-3 and TRBJ1-4, with 9 bases fitting TRBD1. Losses at the gene ends were 0 bases for V and 8 bases for J; bases not matched to a gene: 7. This CDR3 is built from 16 residues. Germline CDR1 MNHEY, CDR2 SVGEGT. The DNA for the CDR3 is TGTGCCAGCAGTTACTCGAGTCGGACAGGGGACGAAAAACTGTTTTTT. Amino acid sequence: CASSYSSRTGDEKLFF.

There are many counts of this clonotype. V gene TRBV21-1 combines with J gene TRBJ1-1. TRBV21-1 corresponds to a pseudogene. This CDR3 is built from 11 residues. CDR3 DNA sequence: TGTGCCAGCCTGAGGAACACTGAAGCTTTCTTT. Amino acid sequence: CASLRNTEAFF.

The rearrangement links TRBV11-2 to TRBJ1-2; TRBD1 aligns across 8 bases. Germline V lookup: CDR1 SGHAT, CDR2 FQNNGV. The ends lost 4 bases at V and 8 bases at J; junction bases unmatched: 9. The CDR3 runs to 14 residues. The CDR3, as DNA: TGTGCCAGCAGCTCCTATGGACAGGGAGAAGGCTACACCTTC. The encoded protein is CASSSYGQGEGYTF. The entire variable domain, with the rest obtained from reference TRBV11-2 and TRBJ1-2, is as follows: EAGVAQSPRYKIIEKRQSVAFWCNPISGHATLYWYQQILGQGPKLLIQFQNNGVVDDSQLPKDRFSAERLKGVDSTLKIQPAKLEDSAVYLCASSSYGQGEGYTFGSGTRLTVV.

This clonotype was detected only a few times. This rearrangement joins TRBV6-2 or TRBV6-3 to TRBJ2-5; no definite D call. Per the germline V gene, CDR1 is MNHEY and CDR2 is SVGEGT. This CDR3 comprises 15 residues. With 4 bases removed from V and 5 bases from J, the gap between germline ends came to 17 bases. The CDR3 bases are TGTGCCAGCAGTTCTATAACAGCCTTTGGGGAGACCCAGTACTTC. Protein product: CASSSITAFGETQYF.

J is TRBJ2-2 and V is TRBV7-9, with 8 positions matching TRBD1. From germline, CDR1 is SEHNR and CDR2 FQNEAQ (reference sequence). J gave up 0 bases and V 4 bases, and 4 bases lay outside the gene matches. The CDR3 contains 16 residues. The CDR3 sequence: CASSSGQGSNTGELFF. The CDR3, as DNA: TGTGCCAGCAGCTCCGGACAGGGCTCGAACACCGGGGAGCTGTTTTTT.

This clonotype was found many times. This chain links TRBV2 with TRBJ2-3, with 8 nucleotides matching TRBD1. V lost 2 bases to trimming and J lost 2 bases; unmatched junction nucleotides: 3. This CDR3 comprises 15 residues. Germline CDR1 reads SNHLY; CDR2 reads FYNNEI. CDR3 sequence (DNA): TGTGCCAGCAGTGAACAGGGGGCCCCCACAGATACGCAGTATTTT. Protein sequence: CASSEQGAPTDTQYF.

This chain connects TRBV7-9 to TRBJ2-3, with D possibly TRBD1 on 6 matching bases. This CDR3 comprises 16 residues. The V end was cut by 3 bases, the J end by 0 bases, with 13 bases between. Germline CDR1 is SEHNR and CDR2 is FQNEAQ (reference sequence). CDR3 DNA sequence: TGTGCCAGCAGCTTCCCCAGGGGCCTGAGCACAGATACGCAGTATTTT. This gives the protein CASSFPRGLSTDTQYF.

The sample holds many counts of this clonotype. The gene calls are TRBV6-2 or TRBV6-3 and TRBJ2-3; 10 bases agree with TRBD2. The trim removed 5 bases at V and 3 bases at J, leaving 8 bases unmatched. Germline V gives CDR1 MNHEY, CDR2 SVGEGT. This CDR3 contains 16 residues. CDR3 DNA: TGTGCCAGCAGTACGTCCGCTAGCGGGGGAACAGATACGCAGTATTTT. Residues: CASSTSASGGTDTQYF.

In this sample, this clonotype turned up a few times. The CDR3 region has the DNA TGTGCCAGCATCCACAGTCCAGGGAGGAACAATCAGCCCCAGCATTTT. Translation: CASIHSPGRNNQPQHF. V gene TRBV27 combines with J gene TRBJ1-5; maybe TRBD1 (5 bases). Per germline, CDR1 MNHEY and CDR2 SMNVEV (reference sequence). The V end lost 7 bases, the J end lost 3 bases, and 19 bases lay between the germline ends. This CDR3 region has 16 residues.